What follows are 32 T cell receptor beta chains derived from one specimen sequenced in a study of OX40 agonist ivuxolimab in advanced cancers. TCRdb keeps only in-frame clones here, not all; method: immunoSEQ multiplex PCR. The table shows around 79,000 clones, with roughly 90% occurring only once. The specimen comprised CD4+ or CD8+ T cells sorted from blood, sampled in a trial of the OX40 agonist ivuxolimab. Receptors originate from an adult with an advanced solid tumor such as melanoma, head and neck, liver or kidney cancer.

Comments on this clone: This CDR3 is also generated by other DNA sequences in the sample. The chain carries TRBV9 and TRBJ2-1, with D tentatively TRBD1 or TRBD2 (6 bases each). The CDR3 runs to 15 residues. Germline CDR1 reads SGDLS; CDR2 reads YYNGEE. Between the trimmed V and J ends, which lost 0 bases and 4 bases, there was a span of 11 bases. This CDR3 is CASSVVGGEYNEQFF. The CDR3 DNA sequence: TGTGCCAGCAGCGTAGTCGGGGGCGAGTACAATGAGCAGTTCTTC.

In nucleotides, the CDR3 is TGTGCCAGCAGCGACAGCCTCGAAGAGACCCAGTACTTC. This gives the protein CASSDSLEETQYF. This sequence joins TRBV27 and TRBJ2-5, with D tentatively TRBD1 (5 bases). There are 13 residues in the CDR3. Trimming shortened V by 6 bases and J by 3 bases, and 11 bases separated the two germline ends. Germline V gives CDR1 MNHEY, CDR2 SMNVEV (reference sequence).

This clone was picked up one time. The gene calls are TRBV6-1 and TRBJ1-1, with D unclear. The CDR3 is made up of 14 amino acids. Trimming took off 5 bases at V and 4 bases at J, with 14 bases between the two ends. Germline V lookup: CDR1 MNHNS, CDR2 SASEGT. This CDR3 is CASSISTSFTEAFF. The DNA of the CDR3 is TGTGCCAGCAGTATATCCACCTCCTTCACTGAAGCTTTCTTT.

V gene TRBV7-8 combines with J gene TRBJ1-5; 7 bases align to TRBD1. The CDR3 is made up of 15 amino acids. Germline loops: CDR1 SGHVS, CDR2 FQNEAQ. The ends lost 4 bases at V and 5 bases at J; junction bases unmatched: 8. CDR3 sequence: CASSSMAGGYQPQHF. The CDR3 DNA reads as TGTGCCAGCAGCTCGATGGCAGGGGGTTATCAGCCCCAGCATTTT. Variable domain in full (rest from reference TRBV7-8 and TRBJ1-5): GAGVSQSPRYKVAKRGQDVALRCDPISGHVSLFWYQQALGQGPEFLTYFQNEAQLDKSGLPSDRFFAERPEGSVSTLKIQRTQQEDSAVYLCASSSMAGGYQPQHFGDGTRLSIL.

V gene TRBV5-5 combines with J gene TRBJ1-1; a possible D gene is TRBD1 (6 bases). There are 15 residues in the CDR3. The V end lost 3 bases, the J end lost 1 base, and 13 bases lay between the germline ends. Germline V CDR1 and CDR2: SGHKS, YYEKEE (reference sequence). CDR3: CASSSGGRGNTEAFF. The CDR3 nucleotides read TGTGCCAGCAGCTCGGGGGGCCGGGGGAACACTGAAGCTTTCTTT.

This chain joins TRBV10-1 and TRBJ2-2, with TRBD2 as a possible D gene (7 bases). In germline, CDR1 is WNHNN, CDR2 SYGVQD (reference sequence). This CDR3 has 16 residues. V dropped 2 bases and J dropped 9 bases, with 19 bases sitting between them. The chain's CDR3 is CASSEIRGARYRELFF. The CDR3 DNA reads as TGCGCCAGCAGTGAGATCCGGGGGGCTCGGTATCGGGAGCTGTTTTTT.

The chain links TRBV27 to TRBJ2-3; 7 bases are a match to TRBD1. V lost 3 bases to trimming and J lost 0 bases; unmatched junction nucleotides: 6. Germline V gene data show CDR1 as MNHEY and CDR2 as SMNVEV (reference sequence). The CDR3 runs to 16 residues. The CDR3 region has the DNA TGTGCCAGCAGTTTGTACAGGGGCACTAGCACAGATACGCAGTATTTT. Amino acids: CASSLYRGTSTDTQYF.

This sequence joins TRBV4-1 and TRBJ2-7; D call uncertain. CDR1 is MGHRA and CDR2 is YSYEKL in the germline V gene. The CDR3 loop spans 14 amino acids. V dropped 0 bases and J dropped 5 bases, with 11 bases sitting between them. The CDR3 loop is CASSQDYGQDEQYF. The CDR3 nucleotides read TGCGCCAGCAGCCAAGATTACGGGCAGGACGAGCAGTACTTC.

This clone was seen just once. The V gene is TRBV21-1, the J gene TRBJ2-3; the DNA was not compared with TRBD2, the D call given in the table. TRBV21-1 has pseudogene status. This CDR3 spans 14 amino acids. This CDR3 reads CASSLGLARDTQYF. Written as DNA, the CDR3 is TGTGCCAGCAGCTTAGGACTAGCAAGAGATACGCAGTATTTT.

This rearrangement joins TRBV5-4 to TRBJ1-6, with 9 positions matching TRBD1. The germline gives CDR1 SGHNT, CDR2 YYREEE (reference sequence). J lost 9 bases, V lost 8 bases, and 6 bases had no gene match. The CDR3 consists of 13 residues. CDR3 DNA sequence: TGTGCCAGTACGGACAGGGGCGGTTCACCCCTCCACTTT. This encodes CASTDRGGSPLHF.

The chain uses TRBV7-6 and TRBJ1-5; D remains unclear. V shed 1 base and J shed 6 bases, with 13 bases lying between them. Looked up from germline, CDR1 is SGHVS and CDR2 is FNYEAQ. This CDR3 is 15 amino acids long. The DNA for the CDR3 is TGTGCCAGCAGCTTAGGTCCGTCAGTAAGTCAGCCCCAGCATTTT. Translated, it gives CASSLGPSVSQPQHF.

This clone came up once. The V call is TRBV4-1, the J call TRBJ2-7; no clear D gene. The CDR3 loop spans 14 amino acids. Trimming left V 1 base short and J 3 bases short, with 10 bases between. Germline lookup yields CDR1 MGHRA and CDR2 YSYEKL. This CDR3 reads CASSQGSWSYEQYF. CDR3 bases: TGCGCCAGCAGCCAAGGATCGTGGAGCTACGAGCAGTACTTC.

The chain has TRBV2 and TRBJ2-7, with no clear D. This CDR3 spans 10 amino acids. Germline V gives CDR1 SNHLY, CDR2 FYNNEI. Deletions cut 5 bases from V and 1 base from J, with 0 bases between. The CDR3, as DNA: TGTGCCAGCAGTTCCTACGAGCAGTACTTC. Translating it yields CASSSYEQYF. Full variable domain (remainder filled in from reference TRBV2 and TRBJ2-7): EPEVTQTPSHQVTQMGQEVILRCVPISNHLYFYWYRQILGQKVEFLVSFYNNEISEKSEIFDDQFSVERPDGSNFTLKIRSTKLEDSAMYFCASSSYEQYFGPGTRLTVT.

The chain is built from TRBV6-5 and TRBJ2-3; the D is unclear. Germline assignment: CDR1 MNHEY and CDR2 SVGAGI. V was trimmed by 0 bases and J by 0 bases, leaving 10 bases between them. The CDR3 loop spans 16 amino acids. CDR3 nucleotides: TGTGCCAGCAGTTACTCAGCTCAGTCTAGCACAGATACGCAGTATTTT. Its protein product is CASSYSAQSSTDTQYF.

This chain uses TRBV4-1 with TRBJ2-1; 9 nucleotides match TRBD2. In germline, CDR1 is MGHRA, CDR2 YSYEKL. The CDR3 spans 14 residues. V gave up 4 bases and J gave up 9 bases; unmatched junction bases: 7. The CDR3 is CASSLAGVPVEQFF. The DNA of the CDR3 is TGCGCCAGCAGCCTAGCGGGGGTCCCTGTTGAGCAGTTCTTC.

CDR3 residues: CASSWDRERDTGELFF. The CDR3 DNA is TGTGCCAGCAGCTGGGACAGGGAAAGGGACACCGGGGAGCTGTTTTTT. V gene TRBV21-1 combines with J gene TRBJ2-2; the table calls TRBD1, which could not be checked here. TRBV21-1 is designated a pseudogene. There are 16 residues in the CDR3.

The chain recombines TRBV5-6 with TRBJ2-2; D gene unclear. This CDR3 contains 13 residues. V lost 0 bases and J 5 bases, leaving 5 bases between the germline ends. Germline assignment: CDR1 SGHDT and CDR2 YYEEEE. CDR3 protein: CASSLAVTGELFF. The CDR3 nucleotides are TGTGCCAGCAGCTTGGCAGTGACCGGGGAGCTGTTTTTT.

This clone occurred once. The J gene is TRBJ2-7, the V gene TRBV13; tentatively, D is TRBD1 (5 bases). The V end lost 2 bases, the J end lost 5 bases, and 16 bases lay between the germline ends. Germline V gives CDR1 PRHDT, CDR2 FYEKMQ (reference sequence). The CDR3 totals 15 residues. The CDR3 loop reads CASSLQGYHRDEQYF. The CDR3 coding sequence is TGTGCCAGCAGCTTACAGGGCTACCACCGGGACGAGCAGTACTTC. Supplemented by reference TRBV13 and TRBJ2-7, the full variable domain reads AAGVIQSPRHLIKEKRETATLKCYPIPRHDTVYWYQQGPGQDPQFLISFYEKMQSDKGSIPDRFSAQQFSDYHSELNMSSLELGDSALYFCASSLQGYHRDEQYFGPGTRLTVT.

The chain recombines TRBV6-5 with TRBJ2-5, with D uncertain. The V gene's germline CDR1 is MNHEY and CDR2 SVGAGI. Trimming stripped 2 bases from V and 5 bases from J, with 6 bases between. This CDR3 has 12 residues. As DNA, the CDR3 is TGTGCCAGCAGTTACAACCGGGAGACCCAGTACTTC. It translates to CASSYNRETQYF.

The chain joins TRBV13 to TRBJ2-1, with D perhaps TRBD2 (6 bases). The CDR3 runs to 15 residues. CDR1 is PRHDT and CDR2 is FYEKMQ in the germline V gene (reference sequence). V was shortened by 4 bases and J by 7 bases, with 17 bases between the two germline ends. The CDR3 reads CASSSRDSRGNEQFF. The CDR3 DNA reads TGTGCCAGCAGCTCCCGGGACTCTCGGGGAAATGAGCAGTTCTTC.

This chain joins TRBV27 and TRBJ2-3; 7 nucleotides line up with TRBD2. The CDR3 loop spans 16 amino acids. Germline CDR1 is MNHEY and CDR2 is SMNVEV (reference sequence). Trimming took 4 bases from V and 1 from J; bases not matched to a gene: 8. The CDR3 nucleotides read TGTGCCAGCAGTTACGTTGTGGCGGGGGGCACAGATACGCAGTATTTT. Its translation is CASSYVVAGGTDTQYF.

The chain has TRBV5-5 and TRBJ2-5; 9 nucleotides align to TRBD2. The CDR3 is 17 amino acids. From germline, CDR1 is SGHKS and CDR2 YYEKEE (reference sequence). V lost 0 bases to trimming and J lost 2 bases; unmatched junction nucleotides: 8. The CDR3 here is CASSLDGSGGLQETQYF. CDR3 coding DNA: TGTGCCAGCAGCTTGGATGGTAGCGGGGGTTTACAAGAGACCCAGTACTTC.

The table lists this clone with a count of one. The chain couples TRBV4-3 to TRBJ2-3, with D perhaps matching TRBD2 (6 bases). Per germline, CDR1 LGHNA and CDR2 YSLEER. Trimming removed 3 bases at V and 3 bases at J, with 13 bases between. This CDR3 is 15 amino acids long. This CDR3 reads CASSHGGFGTDTQYF. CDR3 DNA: TGCGCCAGCAGCCACGGGGGTTTTGGGACAGATACGCAGTATTTT.

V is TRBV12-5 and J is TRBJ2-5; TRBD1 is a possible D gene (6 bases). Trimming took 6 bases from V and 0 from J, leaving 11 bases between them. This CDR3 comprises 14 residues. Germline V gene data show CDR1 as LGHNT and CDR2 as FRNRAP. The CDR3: CASGTGYYQETQYF. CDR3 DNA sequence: TGTGCTAGTGGCACAGGGTACTACCAAGAGACCCAGTACTTC.

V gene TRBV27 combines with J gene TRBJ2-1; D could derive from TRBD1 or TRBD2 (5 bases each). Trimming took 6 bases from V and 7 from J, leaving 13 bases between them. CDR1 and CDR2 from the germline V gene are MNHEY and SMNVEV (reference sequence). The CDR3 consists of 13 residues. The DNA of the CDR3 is TGTGCCAGCAGAACCGGGACCCCTAATGAGCAGTTCTTC. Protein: CASRTGTPNEQFF.

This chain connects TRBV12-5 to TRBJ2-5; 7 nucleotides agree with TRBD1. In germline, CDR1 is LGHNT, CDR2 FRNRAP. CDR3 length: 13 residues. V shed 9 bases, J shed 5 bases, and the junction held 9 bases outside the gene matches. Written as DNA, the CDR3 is TGTGCTAGCGCCCCCGGACAGGATGAGACCCAGTACTTC. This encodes CASAPGQDETQYF.

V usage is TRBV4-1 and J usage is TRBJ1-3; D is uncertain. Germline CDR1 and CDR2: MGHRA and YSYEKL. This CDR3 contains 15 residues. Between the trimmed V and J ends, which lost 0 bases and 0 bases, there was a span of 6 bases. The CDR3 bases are TGCGCCAGCAGCCAAGATGTGGGCTCTGGAAACACCATATATTTT. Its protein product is CASSQDVGSGNTIYF.

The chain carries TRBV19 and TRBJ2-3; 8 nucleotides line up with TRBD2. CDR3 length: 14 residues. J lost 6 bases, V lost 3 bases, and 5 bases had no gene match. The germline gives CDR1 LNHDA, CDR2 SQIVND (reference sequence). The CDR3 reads CASSIVAGLDTQYF. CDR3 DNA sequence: TGTGCCAGTAGTATTGTAGCGGGGTTGGATACGCAGTATTTT.

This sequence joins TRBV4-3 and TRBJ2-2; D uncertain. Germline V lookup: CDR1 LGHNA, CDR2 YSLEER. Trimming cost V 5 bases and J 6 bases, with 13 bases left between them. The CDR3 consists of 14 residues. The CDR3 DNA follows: TGCGCCAGCAGCAGGTCTAGGGTTGCCGGGGAGCTGTTTTTT. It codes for CASSRSRVAGELFF.

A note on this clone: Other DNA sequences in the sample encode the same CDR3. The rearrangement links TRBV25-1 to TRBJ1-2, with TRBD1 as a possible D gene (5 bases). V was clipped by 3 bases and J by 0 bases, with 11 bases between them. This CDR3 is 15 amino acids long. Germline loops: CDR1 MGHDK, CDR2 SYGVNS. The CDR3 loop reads CASSERQGANYGYTF. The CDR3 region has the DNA TGTGCCAGCAGTGAGCGTCAGGGAGCTAACTATGGCTACACCTTC.

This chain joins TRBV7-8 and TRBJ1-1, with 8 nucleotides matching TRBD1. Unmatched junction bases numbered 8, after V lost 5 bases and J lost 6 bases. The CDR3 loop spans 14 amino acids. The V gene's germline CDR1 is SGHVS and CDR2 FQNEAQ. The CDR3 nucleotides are TGTGCCAGCAGCCCAGGACAGGGTTCCGCTGAAGCTTTCTTT. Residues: CASSPGQGSAEAFF.

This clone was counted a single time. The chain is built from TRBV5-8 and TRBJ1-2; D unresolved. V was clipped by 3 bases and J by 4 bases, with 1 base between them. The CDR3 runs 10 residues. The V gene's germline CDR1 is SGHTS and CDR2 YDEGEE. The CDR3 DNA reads TGTGCCAGCAGCTCCTATGGCTACACCTTC. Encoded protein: CASSSYGYTF.